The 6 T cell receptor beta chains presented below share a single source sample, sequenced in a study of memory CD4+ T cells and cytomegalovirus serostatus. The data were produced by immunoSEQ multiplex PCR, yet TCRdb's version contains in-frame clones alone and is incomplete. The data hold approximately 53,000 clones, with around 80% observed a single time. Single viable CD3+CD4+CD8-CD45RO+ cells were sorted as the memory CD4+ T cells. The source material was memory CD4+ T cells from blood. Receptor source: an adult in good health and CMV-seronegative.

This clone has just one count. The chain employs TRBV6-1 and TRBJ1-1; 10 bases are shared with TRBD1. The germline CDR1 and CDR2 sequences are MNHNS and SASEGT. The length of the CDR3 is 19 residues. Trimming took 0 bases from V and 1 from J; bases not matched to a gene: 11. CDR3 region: CASSEAGWGTGAPNTEAFF. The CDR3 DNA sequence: TGTGCCAGCAGTGAAGCCGGGTGGGGGACAGGGGCCCCGAACACTGAAGCTTTCTTT.

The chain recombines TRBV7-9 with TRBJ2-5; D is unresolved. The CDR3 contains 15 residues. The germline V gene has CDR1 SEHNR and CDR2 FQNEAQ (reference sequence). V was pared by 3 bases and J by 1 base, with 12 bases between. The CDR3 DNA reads TGTGCCAGCAGCTTGAACCCCCGGGCCCAAGAGACCCAGTACTTC. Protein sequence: CASSLNPRAQETQYF.

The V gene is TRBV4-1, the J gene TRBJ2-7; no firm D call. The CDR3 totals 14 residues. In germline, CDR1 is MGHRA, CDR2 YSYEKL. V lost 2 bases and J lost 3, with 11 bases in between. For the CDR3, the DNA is TGCGCCAGCAGCCAACAAGAGGAAGGCTACGAGCAGTACTTC. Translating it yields CASSQQEEGYEQYF.

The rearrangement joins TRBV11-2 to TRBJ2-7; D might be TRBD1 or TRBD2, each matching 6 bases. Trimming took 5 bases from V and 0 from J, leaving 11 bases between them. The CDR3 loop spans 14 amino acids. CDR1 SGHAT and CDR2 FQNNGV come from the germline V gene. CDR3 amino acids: CASSRGPSSYEQYF. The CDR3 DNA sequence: TGTGCCAGCAGCCGGGGGCCGAGCTCCTACGAGCAGTACTTC.

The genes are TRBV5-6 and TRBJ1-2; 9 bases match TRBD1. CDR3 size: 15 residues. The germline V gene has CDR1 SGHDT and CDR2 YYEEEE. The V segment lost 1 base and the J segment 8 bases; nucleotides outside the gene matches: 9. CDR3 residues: CASSLRTGVQGGYTF. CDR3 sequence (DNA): TGTGCCAGCAGCTTGCGGACAGGGGTCCAGGGGGGCTACACCTTC.

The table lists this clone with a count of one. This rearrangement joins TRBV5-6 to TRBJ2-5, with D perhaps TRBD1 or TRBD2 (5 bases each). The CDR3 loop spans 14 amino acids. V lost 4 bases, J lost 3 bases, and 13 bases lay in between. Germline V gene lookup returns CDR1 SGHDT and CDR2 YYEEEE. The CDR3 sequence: CASSPTWGKETQYF. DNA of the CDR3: TGTGCCAGCAGCCCCACCTGGGGGAAAGAGACCCAGTACTTC.